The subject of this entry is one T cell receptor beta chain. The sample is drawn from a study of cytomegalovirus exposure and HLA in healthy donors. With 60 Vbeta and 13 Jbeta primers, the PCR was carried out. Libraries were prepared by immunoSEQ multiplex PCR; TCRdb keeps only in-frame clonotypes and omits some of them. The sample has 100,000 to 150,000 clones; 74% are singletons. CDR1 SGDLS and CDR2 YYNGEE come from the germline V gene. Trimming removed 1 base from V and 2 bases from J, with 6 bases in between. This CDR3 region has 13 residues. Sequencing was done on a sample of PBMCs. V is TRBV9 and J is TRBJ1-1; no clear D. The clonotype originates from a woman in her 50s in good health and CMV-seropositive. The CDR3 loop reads CASSVQDNTEAFF. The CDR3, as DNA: TGTGCCAGCAGCGTACAGGATAACACTGAAGCTTTCTTT.